This entry features one TCR beta chain sequence. These data are taken from a study of blood T cell repertoires in COVID-19. Some clones are missing from TCRdb's copy, which holds only in-frame ones; the method was immunoSEQ multiplex PCR. The profile covers under 250,000 clones, with 85% to 95% appearing a single time and around 0.86% taken by the ten largest. The sample consisted of peripheral blood. The origin of this receptor is a man under 40 with COVID-19, enrolled during active disease.

The CDR3 protein is CASSPSAGEQFF. The DNA for the CDR3 is TGTGCCAGCTCACCATCGGCGGGGGAGCAGTTCTTC. V gene TRBV18 combines with J gene TRBJ2-1; possible D gene TRBD2, 6 bases. Trimming shortened V by 2 bases and J by 10 bases, and 9 bases separated the two germline ends. The CDR3 consists of 12 residues. Germline V gives CDR1 KGHSH, CDR2 LQKENI.